A selection of T cell receptor beta chains follows, all from one sample in a study of graft-versus-host responses after intestinal transplantation. For these receptors, no antigen is known. Assay used: immunoSEQ multiplex PCR; TCRdb lists only in-frame clones, some missing. The sample lists about 110,000 clones, 85% to 95% occurring once. The input for sequencing was unstimulated CD8+ T cells sorted from spleen or lymph node cells, taken before intestinal transplant. These receptors all stem from a human donor who received an intestinal transplant. CDR3s include the opening cysteine and the closing phenylalanine or tryptophan. A D gene is named only where the DNA matches it firmly. A row's size may be missing; if present it is once, few, many or a size class.

J | D | size | V | CDR3 | DNA
TRBJ2-7 | TRBD2 | . | TRBV30 | CAWRGGSGRHEQYF | TGTGCCTGGAGAGGGGGGAGCGGGAGACACGAGCAGTACTTT
TRBJ2-7 | . | . | TRBV30 | CACQDYNEQYF | TGTGCCTGCCAGGACTACAACGAGCAGTACTTC
TRBJ2-2 | TRBD2 | . | TRBV5-6 | CASSPVGGRTGELFF | TGTGCCAGCAGCCCAGTGGGAGGGAGGACCGGGGAGCTGTTTTTT
TRBJ2-5 | TRBD2 | . | TRBV11-2 | CASSLPGLSVQETQYF | TGTGCCAGCAGCTTACCGGGACTATCCGTCCAAGAGACCCAGTACTTC
TRBJ2-7 | . | . | TRBV7-6 | CASSSSGSYYEQYF | TGTGCCAGCAGCTCGTCGGGATCTTACTACGAGCAGTACTTC
TRBJ2-5 | . | . | TRBV7-8 | CASSPTPGLRGPQETQYF | TGTGCCAGCAGCCCCACCCCCGGACTCAGGGGCCCCCAAGAGACCCAGTACTTC
TRBJ1-2 | . | . | TRBV9 | CASRGGGSDYGYTF | TGTGCCAGCAGGGGAGGGGGAAGCGACTATGGCTACACCTTC
TRBJ2-7 | . | . | TRBV27 | CASSPSGVAYEQYF | TGTGCCAGCAGTCCGTCGGGAGTAGCCTACGAGCAGTACTTC
TRBJ1-2 | . | . | TRBV10-2 | CASSESVRRRGGYTF | TGCGCCAGCAGTGAGAGTGTCAGGCGTAGAGGTGGCTACACCTTC
TRBJ2-7 | . | . | TRBV7-9 | CASSGRAYEQYF | TGTGCCAGCAGCGGCAGGGCCTACGAGCAGTACTTC
TRBJ2-7 | . | . | TRBV27 | CASSYRSSYEQYF | TGTGCCAGCAGTTACAGGAGCTCCTACGAGCAGTACTTC
TRBJ2-2 | . | . | TRBV7-3 | CASSPDEGELFF | TGTGCCAGCAGCCCCGATGAGGGGGAGCTGTTTTTT
TRBJ2-7 | TRBD2 | . | TRBV19 | CATSPSGSSYEQYF | TGTGCCACTTCCCCTAGCGGAAGCTCCTACGAGCAGTACTTC
TRBJ1-2 | . | . | TRBV7-9 | CASSLGPYGYTF | TGTGCCAGCAGCTTGGGACCCTATGGCTACACCTTC
TRBJ2-4 | . | few | TRBV4-2 | CASSQVQEGGNIQYF | TGTGCCAGCAGCCAAGTCCAGGAGGGGGGGAACATTCAGTACTTC
TRBJ1-1 | TRBD1 | . | TRBV30 | CAWSEIHRGMNTEAFF | TGTGCCTGGAGTGAAATACACAGGGGGATGAACACTGAAGCTTTCTTT
TRBJ2-5 | TRBD2 | . | TRBV10-3 | CAISVAGETQYF | TGTGCCATCAGTGTAGCGGGAGAGACCCAGTACTTC
TRBJ1-2 | . | . | TRBV27 | CASSPDSPSIYGYTF | TGTGCCAGCAGCCCCGACAGTCCCTCCATCTATGGCTACACCTTC
TRBJ2-7 | . | . | TRBV11-2 | CASSLVGQNEQYF | TGTGCCAGCAGCTTAGTTGGCCAAAACGAGCAGTACTTC
TRBJ2-7 | TRBD1 | . | TRBV19 | CASSIGTGVPYEQYF | TGTGCCAGTAGTATCGGGACAGGGGTTCCCTACGAGCAGTACTTC
TRBJ1-3 | . | . | TRBV7-9 | CASSSGRYSGNTIYF | TGTGCCAGCAGCTCTGGACGGTACTCTGGAAACACCATATATTTT
TRBJ2-2 | . | . | TRBV5-1 | CASSFPPDDTGELFF | TGCGCCAGCAGCTTTCCTCCAGACGACACCGGGGAGCTGTTTTTT
TRBJ2-7 | . | . | TRBV7-6 | CASSSSDEQYF | TGTGCCAGCAGCTCTAGCGACGAGCAGTACTTC
TRBJ2-6 | . | few | TRBV5-6 | CASSFSSGANVLTF | TGTGCCAGCAGCTTCTCCTCCGGGGCCAACGTCCTGACTTTC
TRBJ2-5 | . | once | TRBV27 | CASSLTPRVETQYF | TGTGCCAGCAGTTTAACCCCCCGTGTGGAGACCCAGTACTTC
TRBJ1-2 | . | . | TRBV19 | CASSTSFMGLDYGYTF | TGTGCCAGTAGTACCTCCTTTATGGGGCTTGACTATGGCTACACCTTC
TRBJ1-1 | . | . | TRBV6-1 | CASSEWVRNTEAFF | TGTGCCAGCAGTGAATGGGTAAGGAACACTGAAGCTTTCTTT
TRBJ2-3 | . | . | TRBV18 | CASSPPDETDTQYF | TGTGCCAGCTCACCACCCGATGAGACAGATACGCAGTATTTT
TRBJ2-5 | TRBD1 | . | TRBV5-4 | CASSWGQEETQYF | TGTGCCAGCAGCTGGGGACAGGAAGAGACCCAGTACTTC
TRBJ2-5 | . | . | TRBV7-6 | CASSLSLGVEGETQYF | TGTGCCAGCAGCTTATCCCTAGGTGTGGAAGGGGAGACCCAGTACTTC
TRBJ2-7 | . | . | TRBV5-6 | CASSLGSGYEQYF | TGTGCCAGCAGCTTGGGCTCCGGGTACGAGCAGTACTTC
TRBJ1-1 | . | . | TRBV5-1 | CASSLGGGLNTEAFF | TGCGCCAGCAGCTTGGGGGGGGGACTGAACACTGAAGCTTTCTTT
TRBJ2-1 | . | . | TRBV5-1 | CASSQTESSYNEQFF | TGCGCCAGCAGTCAGACAGAGTCCTCCTACAATGAGCAGTTCTTC
TRBJ2-5 | . | . | TRBV4-2 | CASSQERGTGTQYF | TGTGCCAGCAGCCAAGAAAGGGGTACGGGGACCCAGTACTTC
TRBJ2-1 | TRBD2 | . | TRBV5-1 | CASSLGVAGGYNEQFF | TGCGCCAGCAGCTTGGGGGTAGCGGGAGGGTACAATGAGCAGTTCTTC
TRBJ2-1 | TRBD2 | . | TRBV9 | CASSGTSGSPFF | TGTGCCAGCAGTGGGACTAGCGGGAGTCCGTTCTTC
TRBJ2-7 | TRBD2 | . | TRBV11-2 | CASSLGEGSGDEQYF | TGTGCCAGCAGCTTAGGGGAGGGGAGTGGGGACGAGCAGTACTTC
TRBJ1-1 | TRBD1 | . | TRBV27 | CASSLQGADTEAFF | TGTGCCAGCAGTTTGCAGGGGGCGGACACTGAAGCTTTCTTT
TRBJ2-2 | TRBD1 | . | TRBV2 | CASSSDRGRVGELFF | TGTGCCAGCAGTTCCGACAGGGGGAGAGTCGGGGAGCTGTTTTTT
TRBJ1-2 | . | . | TRBV9 | CASSVGGGTYGYTF | TGTGCCAGCAGCGTAGGGGGAGGGACCTATGGCTACACCTTC
TRBJ1-2 | . | . | TRBV2 | CASSATAYYGYTF | TGTGCCAGCAGTGCGACAGCCTACTATGGCTACACCTTC
TRBJ1-1 | . | . | TRBV5-8 | CASSLSFF | TGTGCCAGCAGCTTGTCCTTCTTT
TRBJ1-2 | TRBD1 | . | TRBV27 | CASSLSGGHRGYTF | TGTGCCAGCAGTTTGTCAGGGGGTCATCGAGGCTACACCTTC
TRBJ2-7 | TRBD2 | . | TRBV4-2 | CASSLGTSGSYEQYF | TGTGCCAGCAGCCTGGGGACTAGCGGGAGTTACGAGCAGTACTTC
TRBJ2-3 | TRBD1 | once | TRBV27 | CASTFGGQGQYTQYF | TGTGCCAGCACCTTCGGGGGACAGGGCCAGTATACGCAGTATTTT
TRBJ1-2 | . | . | TRBV6-5 | CASSYGVAGNYGYTF | TGTGCCAGCAGTTACGGGGTTGCAGGCAACTATGGCTACACCTTC
TRBJ1-2 | . | . | TRBV19 | CASAGSDYYGYTF | TGTGCCAGTGCAGGGTCGGATTACTATGGCTACACCTTC
TRBJ2-1 | TRBD1 | . | TRBV29-1 | CSVELRDRGYNEQFF | TGCAGCGTTGAACTCCGGGACAGGGGCTACAATGAGCAGTTCTTC
TRBJ2-7 | . | . | TRBV25-1 | CASSEGRDEQYF | TGTGCCAGCAGTGAAGGTAGGGACGAGCAGTACTTC
TRBJ2-2 | . | . | TRBV5-1 | CASSLATGNTGELFF | TGCGCCAGCAGCTTGGCGACAGGGAACACCGGGGAGCTGTTTTTT
TRBJ2-7 | . | . | TRBV30 | CAWSLGGAEQYF | TGTGCCTGGAGCCTAGGGGGGGCCGAGCAGTACTTC
TRBJ2-5 | . | . | TRBV7-9 | CASSSWDQETQYF | TGTGCCAGCAGCTCCTGGGACCAAGAGACCCAGTACTTC